This T cell receptor beta chain was sequenced for a study of CXCR4 blockade with PD-1 therapy in pancreatic cancer. The germline V gene encodes CDR1 SQVTM and CDR2 ANQGSEA. The junction had 3 bases not matched to a gene; V was cut back by 3 bases and J by 5 bases. The CDR3 covers 12 residues. Measured with immunoSEQ multiplex PCR; TCRdb has only the in-frame clones, and not every one. Among about 1,600 clones, 35% to 45% were seen once, and the ten largest hold under 20%. The chain carries TRBV29-1 and TRBJ2-5; the match to TRBD2 covers 7 bases. The TCR originated in a human donor with pancreatic ductal adenocarcinoma. Sample: tumor tissue. The CDR3 here is CSVEGGAETQYF. CDR3 DNA: TGCAGCGTTGAGGGAGGGGCGGAGACCCAGTACTTC. The whole variable domain, remainder taken from reference TRBV29-1 and TRBJ2-5, is SAVISQKPSRDICQRGTSLTIQCQVDSQVTMMFWYRQQPGQSLTLIATANQGSEATYESGFVIDKFPISRPNLTFSTLTVSNMSPEDSSIYLCSVEGGAETQYFGPGTRLLVL.